This is a list of T cell receptor beta chains from one sample in a study of Ad26.COV2.S vaccination and SARS-CoV-2 variants. Here immunoSEQ multiplex PCR was the method, and the copy in TCRdb shows in-frame clones only, minus some. The top ten clones hold around 2.5% of a sample with around 450,000 clones, 85% to 90% of them seen once. This material consisted of peripheral blood, taken in a trial of Ad26.COV2.S vaccine versus placebo. These receptors were obtained from a person aged 18-60 years who received the Ad26.COV2.S COVID-19 vaccine or a placebo. The CDR3 runs from the conserved cysteine through the conserved F or W. Each record gives: clone size, V gene, J gene, D gene, CDR3 protein, CDR3 DNA. D genes are given only for firm matches. Some rows have no size entry. The others give once, few or many, or a class for an expanded clone.

-	TRBV7-9	TRBJ1-1	TRBD1	CASSFSRTGGPTEAFF	TGTGCCAGCAGCTTCTCCCGGACAGGGGGCCCCACTGAAGCTTTCTTT
-	TRBV4-3	TRBJ2-7	-	CASSHLSGDTYEQYF	TGCGCCAGCAGCCACCTCTCGGGGGACACCTACGAGCAGTACTTC
once	TRBV7-2	TRBJ1-2	TRBD1	CASSLEAGTGGNYGYTF	TGTGCCAGCAGCTTAGAGGCGGGGACAGGGGGGAACTATGGCTACACCTTC
-	TRBV3-1/TRBV3-2	TRBJ1-1	-	CASSHEGGEAFF	TGTGCCAGCAGCCATGAAGGCGGCGAAGCTTTCTTT
-	TRBV5-6	TRBJ1-4	-	CASSLMGLQEKLFF	TGTGCCAGCAGCTTGATGGGGCTTCAGGAAAAACTGTTTTTT
-	TRBV28	TRBJ1-5	-	CASRPTGNDQPQHF	TGTGCCAGCAGACCCACAGGGAACGATCAGCCCCAGCATTTT
-	TRBV29-1	TRBJ1-5	TRBD1	CSVSLGTGFDQPQHF	TGCAGCGTTTCACTAGGGACAGGGTTTGATCAGCCCCAGCATTTT
-	TRBV12-3/TRBV12-4	TRBJ2-1	-	CASSLAGNEQFF	TGTGCCAGCAGCCTCGCGGGCAATGAGCAGTTCTTC
-	TRBV18	TRBJ1-1	-	CASSPVLRDTNTEAFF	TGTGCCAGCTCACCAGTCCTCCGCGATACGAACACTGAAGCTTTCTTT
-	TRBV27	TRBJ2-3	-	CASKYISPYF	TGTGCCAGCAAATATATATCTCCGTATTTT
-	TRBV5-1	TRBJ1-1	TRBD1	CASSWDRPPNTEAFF	TGCGCCAGCAGCTGGGACAGGCCACCGAACACTGAAGCTTTCTTT
-	TRBV24-1	TRBJ2-1	-	CATSDASSGEQFF	TGTGCCACCAGTGATGCTTCCTCAGGTGAGCAGTTCTTC
-	TRBV24-1	TRBJ2-5	TRBD2	CATSDQTSGSQETQYF	TGTGCCACCAGTGACCAGACTAGCGGAAGTCAAGAGACCCAGTACTTC
-	TRBV5-4	TRBJ2-3	TRBD1	CASSLGTGGRDTQYF	TGTGCCAGCAGCTTGGGGACAGGGGGCAGAGATACGCAGTATTTT
-	TRBV29-1	TRBJ1-2	-	CSVLNRAVLSGGYGYTF	TGCAGCGTCCTGAATAGGGCAGTTCTCTCGGGGGGCTATGGCTACACCTTC